This paragraph reports one T cell receptor (beta chain). Antigen unknown. This sample is part of a study of T-cell memory formation after mild COVID-19. Background on the study: The TCR clusters were mostly specific to one donor.

Study-level results: Day 37-peaking second-wave clones had unconfirmed SARS-CoV-2 specificity.

TCRdb fed the 5' RACE reads into MiXCR, producing one record per CDR3 protein. The sample includes about 150,000 distinct CDR3 sequences, roughly 28% seen only once; the top ten take about 12%. CDR3 length: 14 residues. Germline lookup yields CDR1 LNHDA and CDR2 SQIVND (reference sequence). Trimming took off 6 bases at V and 3 bases at J, with 11 bases between the two ends. The sample consisted of PBMCs or a T cell subset sorted from them (not recorded which). The rearrangement joins TRBV19 to TRBJ2-2; no reliable D call. The receptor comes from an adult woman who had mild COVID-19 (a few samples of this study predate the infection). Cell type and time point are not known. CDR3 in DNA: TGTGCCAGTAGCACGCAGTCGTACACCGGGGAGCTGTTTTTT. Translated: CASSTQSYTGELFF.